These T cell receptor beta chains were read from a single sample in a study of T cell repertoires in cytomegalovirus infection. TCRdb itself ran the reads through MiXCR, one entry per CDR3 protein. The sample lists some 310,000 distinct CDR3 sequences; around 25% were seen once. These receptors have no known antigen. This material consisted of cultured PBMCs, taken from culture after CMV antigen stimulation. These receptor sequences come from a human donor in good health (CMV status not recorded). Some clones in this sample may be carry-over from other donors' samples. Both conserved end residues are part of each CDR3. The D gene is left open where the match is weak. Clone size appears in some rows only: once, few, many, or a class for an expanded clone.

V	D	J	size	DNA	CDR3
TRBV5-5	.	TRBJ2-7	.	TGTGCCAGCGCACGCGCGGCGACTTCTCGATACGAGCAGTACTTC	CASARAATSRYEQYF
TRBV2	TRBD1	TRBJ2-1	.	TGTGCCAGCAGTGAAAGGGGGCACGATGAGCAGTTCTTC	CASSERGHDEQFF
TRBV5-5	.	TRBJ1-1	.	TGTGCCAGCAGCTTGGATTTTGCGAGGAACACTGAAGCTTTCTTT	CASSLDFARNTEAFF
TRBV6-2/TRBV6-3	.	TRBJ2-2	few	TGTGCCAGCAGTTACAATCCGGCCGGGGAGCTGTTTTTT	CASSYNPAGELFF
TRBV28	.	TRBJ2-7	many	TGTGCCAGCAGTTTACCCGTACGAGAGCAGTACTTC	CASSLPVREQYF
TRBV7-8	TRBD2	TRBJ2-7	.	TGTGCCAGCAGCGTTATGTGGAAGCGGGAGAATATGAACGAGCAGTACTTC	CASSVMWKRENMNEQYF
TRBV11-2	TRBD1	TRBJ1-2	.	TGTGCCAGCAGCTTTACCGGGACAGGGGGCCTGGGCTACACCTTC	CASSFTGTGGLGYTF
TRBV27	TRBD2	TRBJ2-4	once	TGTGCCAGCAGTTCCCAAGCGGGAGGGCCGTCTAACATTCAGTACTTC	CASSSQAGGPSNIQYF
TRBV12-3/TRBV12-4	TRBD1	TRBJ1-2	.	TGTGCCAGCAGCCCGGGACAGGGAGACGGCTACACCTTC	CASSPGQGDGYTF
TRBV15	.	TRBJ2-1	.	TGTGCCACCAGCAGAGATGCGCGGCCAGACAATGAGCAGTTCTTC	CATSRDARPDNEQFF
TRBV5-1	TRBD2	TRBJ2-2	many	TGCGCCAGCAGCGACGGGAGGACGAACACCGGGGAGCTGTTTTTT	CASSDGRTNTGELFF
TRBV4-1	.	TRBJ1-5	many	TGCGCCAGCAGCCTTGGCGGAGATCAGTATCAGCCCCAGCATTTT	CASSLGGDQYQPQHF
TRBV5-1	.	TRBJ2-1	few	TGCGCCAGCAGCTCCAGCGGTTCTGCCCCTTTCTTC	CASSSSGSAPFF
TRBV14	.	TRBJ2-1	.	TGTGCCAGCAGCCCCCCCGGAGGGTCCAGGGTCAATGAGCAGTTCTTC	CASSPPGGSRVNEQFF
TRBV4-3	.	TRBJ2-4	few	TGCGCCAGCAGCCAAGATTTGGGGGGACCGATAGAAAACATTCAGTACTTC	CASSQDLGGPIENIQYF
TRBV13	TRBD2	TRBJ2-1	few	TGTGCCAGCAGGTGGAAGGGAGCGGGAGTCTCCTACAATGAGCAGTTCTTC	CASRWKGAGVSYNEQFF
TRBV19	.	TRBJ1-5	few	TGTGCCAGTGCCCAGGGTTATAGCAATCAGCCCCAGCATTTT	CASAQGYSNQPQHF
TRBV9	TRBD2	TRBJ2-2	.	TGTGCCAGCAGCGTAGAAGGCGGGAGAGGGAACACCGGGGAGCTGTTTTTT	CASSVEGGRGNTGELFF
TRBV11-2	.	TRBJ1-2	.	TGTGCCAGCAGCGGGATGGGGGTTGGATCTGGCTACACCTTC	CASSGMGVGSGYTF
TRBV7-2	.	TRBJ1-5	.	TGTGCCAGCAGCTTGTTACAGGGCAATCAGCCCCAGCATTTT	CASSLLQGNQPQHF
TRBV7-9	.	TRBJ2-5	.	TGTGCCAGCAGCTTATGGGGAGCCCGGGAGACCCAGTACTTC	CASSLWGARETQYF
TRBV7-9	TRBD1	TRBJ1-1	.	TGTGCCAGCAGCTCGCCAGGGGGTACCACTGAAGCTTTCTTT	CASSSPGGTTEAFF
TRBV12-5	.	TRBJ1-2	.	TGTGCTAGTGGTCACAGGGCGGTGGGGTATGGCTACACCTTC	CASGHRAVGYGYTF
TRBV19	TRBD2	TRBJ2-7	.	TGTGCCAGTAGTGTTGACAGCGGGGTGGGGCAGTACTTC	CASSVDSGVGQYF
TRBV5-5	TRBD2	TRBJ2-5	.	TGTGCCAGCAGCTTGGTTATGAATCGTCTAGCGGGAAAGGAGACCCAGTACTTC	CASSLVMNRLAGKETQYF
TRBV11-1	TRBD2	TRBJ2-7	few	TGTGCCAGCAGCCCGGGGACTAGCCCGGGGAGAGAGCAGTACTTC	CASSPGTSPGREQYF
TRBV29-1	.	TRBJ2-2	.	TGCAGCGTTGAAGATAGAGACAGGACACCCTACACCGGGGAGCTGTTTTTT	CSVEDRDRTPYTGELFF
TRBV24-1	TRBD2	TRBJ2-1	many	TGTGCCACCAGTGATCAGGGACTAGCGGGAAGTTCCTACAATGAGCAGTTCTTC	CATSDQGLAGSSYNEQFF
TRBV24-1	.	TRBJ2-1	.	TGTGCCACCAGTGGTAAGAGGAGGGGGCTCTACAATGAGCAGTTCTTC	CATSGKRRGLYNEQFF
TRBV6-2/TRBV6-3	.	TRBJ2-2	.	TGTGCCAGCAGTTACGGTATCGGGACGAACACCGGGGAGCTGTTTTTT	CASSYGIGTNTGELFF
TRBV7-8	TRBD2	TRBJ2-1	.	TGTGCCAGCAGCCGATCCCCCCCGGGACTAGCGGGCTCTGGGGCCTACAATGAGCAGTTCTTC	CASSRSPPGLAGSGAYNEQFF
TRBV7-2	.	TRBJ2-7	.	TGTGCCAGCAGCTTAGCGCTGGCGGGGCACTTTGAGCAGTACTTC	CASSLALAGHFEQYF
TRBV10-3	TRBD2	TRBJ2-2	many	TGTGCCATCAGCGGGACTAGCGGGAACACCGGGGAGCTGTTTTTT	CAISGTSGNTGELFF
TRBV19	.	TRBJ1-4	.	TGTGCCAGTAGCCCCTCTCAGGGTTATGGTGAAAAACTGTTTTTT	CASSPSQGYGEKLFF
TRBV7-6	.	TRBJ2-2	.	TGTGCCACACCGAACCGGAACACCGGGGAGCTGTTTTTT	CATPNRNTGELFF
TRBV20-1	.	TRBJ1-1	.	TGCAGTGCTAGAGATAGGGGAAGGAACTCTTTTCGCCCTGAAGCTTTCTTT	CSARDRGRNSFRPEAFF
TRBV29-1	TRBD2	TRBJ2-2	.	TGCAGCGTCACTAGCGGGACAGGCGCCGGGGAGCTGTTTTTT	CSVTSGTGAGELFF
TRBV30	.	TRBJ1-1	.	TGTGCCTGGAGCGGAAACCTTGACACTGAAGCTTTCTTT	CAWSGNLDTEAFF
TRBV10-3	.	TRBJ1-2	few	TGTGCCATCACGGGACAATCGTTCTATGGCTACACCTTC	CAITGQSFYGYTF
TRBV12-3/TRBV12-4	.	TRBJ2-1	few	TGTGCCAGCAGTTCGGGACTGGGTTACAATGAGCAGTTCTTC	CASSSGLGYNEQFF
TRBV7-9	.	TRBJ2-5	few	TGTGCCAGCAGCTTAGCCGGGACGGTCGAGACCCAGTACTTC	CASSLAGTVETQYF
TRBV19	TRBD2	TRBJ2-7	few	TGTGCCACCCGAGAGGCTAGCGGGACCTACGAGCAGTACTTC	CATREASGTYEQYF
TRBV9	.	TRBJ2-1	.	TGTGCCAGCAGCCAGAGGGGGACCGTAAATGAGCAGTTCTTC	CASSQRGTVNEQFF
TRBV28	.	TRBJ1-5	many	TGTGCCAGCAGTTTACGCGTAGGGACGGGTCAGCCCCAGCATTTT	CASSLRVGTGQPQHF
TRBV7-9	.	TRBJ1-2	many	TGTGCCAGCAGCCTCGACGGGCAAGACTACACCTTC	CASSLDGQDYTF